This T cell receptor (beta chain) was sequenced in a study of a mutant IDH1 vaccine in newly diagnosed glioma. Study-level background: Patients, over weeks 1, 3, 5, 7, 11, 15, 19 and 23, received a total of eight vaccinations. Vaccine dosing followed radiotherapy by 4-6 weeks, or accompanied temozolomide cycles. Standard pretreatment was either radiotherapy, temozolomide, or, for most, radiochemotherapy with temozolomide.

This clone was detected a few times. The antigen is undetermined. Indicated time point: week 11, during vaccination. In the vaccine, a single dose held 300 ug of the mutant IDH1 20-mer peptide, along with topical imiquimod. V lost 2 bases and J lost 0, with 5 bases in between. CDR3 length: 14 residues. In germline, CDR1 is SGHTA, CDR2 FQGNSA. The protocol was immunoSEQ multiplex PCR, while the TCRdb copy is restricted to in-frame clones and leaves out a portion. The table records about 62,000 clones, around nine tenths of them present only once. The receptor's source is a man in his forties with glioma. This specimen was PBMCs, taken from a glioma patient whose treatment included an IDH1 peptide vaccine. This chain joins TRBV7-2 and TRBJ1-3, with D unclear. CDR3 loop: CASSLTASGNTIYF. As DNA, the CDR3 is TGTGCCAGCAGCTTAACGGCCTCTGGAAACACCATATATTTT.